Below, 26 T cell receptor beta chains from the same sample are listed, as sequenced in a study of OX40 agonist ivuxolimab in advanced cancers. Assay used: immunoSEQ multiplex PCR; TCRdb lists only in-frame clones, some missing. Of approximately 37,000 clones in the sample, over 85% are singletons; the top ten hold around 35%. Specimen: CD4+ or CD8+ T cells sorted from blood, collected in a trial of the OX40 agonist ivuxolimab. The receptors come from an adult with an advanced solid tumor such as melanoma, head and neck, liver or kidney cancer.

This chain joins TRBV4-1 and TRBJ1-1, with D possibly TRBD1 on 6 matching bases. The V and J ends lost 2 bases and 7 bases respectively, with 8 bases between them. The germline CDR1 and CDR2 sequences are MGHRA and YSYEKL. This CDR3 contains 12 residues. This CDR3 reads CASSQTGIEAFF. For the CDR3, the DNA is TGCGCCAGCAGCCAAACAGGGATTGAAGCTTTCTTT.

The chain joins TRBV29-1 to TRBJ2-7, with 7 nucleotides matching TRBD1. V lost 4 bases and J lost 2; bases outside the gene matches: 5. This CDR3 contains 13 residues. In germline, CDR1 is SQVTM, CDR2 ANQGSEA. This CDR3 reads CSVVRQGAYEQYF. The CDR3 coding sequence is TGCAGCGTTGTACGGCAGGGGGCCTACGAGCAGTACTTC.

This clone was seen just once. CDR3 loop: CASSLGLAGERGYTF. CDR3 bases: TGTGCCAGCAGCTTAGGCCTGGCAGGGGAAAGAGGCTACACCTTC. The rearrangement joins TRBV13 to TRBJ1-2, with TRBD1 as a possible D gene (6 bases). In germline, CDR1 is PRHDT, CDR2 FYEKMQ (reference sequence). Trimming cost V 0 bases and J 8 bases, with 16 bases left between them. The CDR3 extends over 15 amino acids.

This clone was seen once. V and J are TRBV12-5 and TRBJ2-5, with TRBD1 as a possible D gene (5 bases). The CDR3 extends over 13 amino acids. The V gene lost 6 bases and the J gene lost 4 bases, with 12 bases spanning the gap. Germline CDR1 is LGHNT and CDR2 is FRNRAP. For the CDR3, the DNA is TGTGCTAGTGGCTGGGGCTGGGGAGAGACCCAGTACTTC. Translating gives CASGWGWGETQYF.

This clone occurred once. This chain uses TRBV6-5 with TRBJ2-7; 7 bases fit TRBD1. CDR1 and CDR2 (germline): MNHEY, SVGAGI. CDR3 length equals 16 residues. With V trimmed by 3 bases and J by 0 bases, 8 bases remained unmatched. The CDR3 sequence: CASSYSGQRSSYEQYF. In nucleotides, the CDR3 is TGTGCCAGCAGTTATTCGGGACAGAGGAGCTCCTACGAGCAGTACTTC.

V and J are TRBV5-4 and TRBJ2-7; no reliable D call. There are 11 residues in the CDR3. The V end lost 4 bases, the J end lost 7 bases, and 9 bases lay between the germline ends. Germline loops: CDR1 SGHNT, CDR2 YYREEE (reference sequence). In nucleotides, the CDR3 is TGTGCCAGCAGCGGCGCGACTGAGCAGTACTTC. Its protein product is CASSGATEQYF.

This chain connects TRBV27 to TRBJ1-3, with 9 bases matching TRBD1. The CDR3 spans 15 residues. V shed 4 bases, J shed 2 bases, and the junction held 3 bases outside the gene matches. Germline V lookup: CDR1 MNHEY, CDR2 SMNVEV (reference sequence). CDR3 protein: CASSWGQGTGNTIYF. DNA of the CDR3: TGTGCCAGCAGTTGGGGACAGGGAACTGGAAACACCATATATTTT.

The gene calls are TRBV7-3 and TRBJ2-3, with 8 bases aligning to TRBD2. With 3 bases clipped from V and 7 bases from J, the junction kept 3 bases outside the gene matches. The CDR3 has 13 amino acids. Looked up from germline, CDR1 is SGHTA and CDR2 is FQGTGA. The CDR3 sequence: CASSLGGGNTQYF. DNA for the CDR3: TGTGCCAGCAGCTTGGGCGGGGGGAATACGCAGTATTTT.

V usage is TRBV21-1 and J usage is TRBJ2-3; the D call in the table, TRBD1, was not verified against the DNA. TRBV21-1 is assigned pseudogene status. The CDR3 length is 16 residues. CDR3 amino acids: CASTRTGAVGTDTQYF. CDR3 nucleotides: TGTGCCAGCACCCGGACAGGGGCGGTAGGCACAGATACGCAGTATTTT.

The chain carries TRBV19 and TRBJ2-3, with D tentatively TRBD2 (5 bases). The CDR3 contains 17 residues. Germline CDR1 LNHDA, CDR2 SQIVND (reference sequence). V dropped 3 bases and J dropped 0 bases, with 16 bases sitting between them. CDR3 protein: CASSIVWRVDSTDTQYF. In nucleotides, the CDR3 is TGTGCCAGTAGTATTGTTTGGCGGGTTGATAGCACAGATACGCAGTATTTT.

V usage is TRBV10-1 and J usage is TRBJ1-1; possible D gene TRBD1, 5 bases. CDR1 is WNHNN, CDR2 SYGVQD, per germline (reference sequence). Trimming removed 2 bases at V and 3 bases at J, with 13 bases between. The length of the CDR3 is 15 residues. The DNA for the CDR3 is TGCGCCAGCAGTGAGGTCCAGGGTCTACACACTGAAGCTTTCTTT. It yields the protein CASSEVQGLHTEAFF.

This rearrangement joins TRBV4-1 to TRBJ2-7; D possibly corresponds to TRBD2 (5 bases). Trimming left V 3 bases short and J 3 bases short, with 18 bases between. This CDR3 spans 16 amino acids. Looked up from germline, CDR1 is MGHRA and CDR2 is YSYEKL. As DNA, the CDR3 is TGCGCCAGCAGCCAGACTACGAATCTGGGGAACTACGAGCAGTACTTC. Translated: CASSQTTNLGNYEQYF.

The chain uses TRBV6-6 and TRBJ2-5; no reliable D call. The CDR3 consists of 13 residues. The germline CDR1 and CDR2 sequences are MNHNY and SVGAGI (reference sequence). The ends were cut back, 6 bases at V and 1 base at J, with 9 bases in the middle. The CDR3 DNA reads as TGTGCCAGCAGCCAGTTGGTCCAAGAGACCCAGTACTTC. Translated, it gives CASSQLVQETQYF.

The chain has TRBV19 and TRBJ2-7; possibly TRBD1 for D (5 bases). The CDR3 sequence is 14 residues long. CDR1 and CDR2 (germline): LNHDA, SQIVND (reference sequence). Trimming left V 3 bases short and J 5 bases short, with 14 bases between. The CDR3 DNA reads as TGTGCCAGTAGTATTGGAGCAGGGCTTCACGAGCAGTACTTC. This codes for CASSIGAGLHEQYF.

The chain links TRBV5-1 to TRBJ1-1, with TRBD1 matching 7 bases. The junction had 11 bases not matched to a gene; V was cut back by 0 bases and J by 3 bases. Germline CDR1 SGHRS, CDR2 YFSETQ. The CDR3 sequence is 17 residues long. The CDR3 reads CASSLAGDRFLDTEAFF. DNA for the CDR3: TGCGCCAGCAGCTTGGCGGGGGACAGATTTCTGGACACTGAAGCTTTCTTT.

The rearrangement joins TRBV5-1 to TRBJ1-1, with TRBD1 identical over 8 bases. Germline V gene lookup returns CDR1 SGHRS and CDR2 YFSETQ. This CDR3 has 16 amino acids. The J segment lost 1 base and the V segment lost 4 bases, leaving 9 bases of the junction unmatched. DNA for the CDR3: TGCGCCAGCAGCGCCTTTGCACAGGGGGGGAACACTGAAGCTTTCTTT. This sequence encodes CASSAFAQGGNTEAFF.

This sequence joins TRBV5-6 and TRBJ2-7, with D unclear. CDR3 length equals 12 residues. V was pared by 0 bases and J by 6 bases, with 7 bases between. In germline, CDR1 is SGHDT, CDR2 YYEEEE. DNA for the CDR3: TGTGCCAGCAGCTTGGTACAGTCCGAGCAGTACTTC. This encodes CASSLVQSEQYF. Looking up the rest from reference TRBV5-6 and TRBJ2-7 gives the full variable domain: DAGVTQSPTHLIKTRGQQVTLRCSPKSGHDTVSWYQQALGQGPQFIFQYYEEEERQRGNFPDRFSGHQFPNYSSELNVNALLLGDSALYLCASSLVQSEQYFGPGTRLTVT.

For the CDR3, the DNA is TGCAGCGTAGTTAGCGGGAGGCCTCCCTACGAGCAGTACTTC. It is translated as CSVVSGRPPYEQYF. This sequence joins TRBV29-1 and TRBJ2-7; 10 bases are a match to TRBD2. Germline V gene lookup returns CDR1 SQVTM and CDR2 ANQGSEA. The length of the CDR3 is 14 residues. V lost 6 bases to trimming and J lost 2 bases; unmatched junction nucleotides: 7.

The chain joins TRBV19 to TRBJ2-3, with 13 bases matching TRBD2. V gave up 5 bases and J gave up 3 bases; unmatched junction bases: 8. This CDR3 spans 17 amino acids. The germline V gene has CDR1 LNHDA and CDR2 SQIVND (reference sequence). This CDR3 is CASSVTGTSGDTDTQYF. CDR3 nucleotides: TGTGCCAGTAGTGTTACCGGGACTAGCGGGGATACAGATACGCAGTATTTT.

The chain uses TRBV5-5 and TRBJ1-2; possibly TRBD1 for D (6 bases). The CDR3 is made up of 15 amino acids. Per germline, CDR1 SGHKS and CDR2 YYEKEE (reference sequence). Trimming cost V 4 bases and J 4 bases, with 17 bases left between them. CDR3 sequence (DNA): TGTGCCAGCAGCCCCCCGACAGGAGTAGGCTATGGCTACACCTTC. Its translation is CASSPPTGVGYGYTF.

V and J are TRBV7-6 and TRBJ2-3; D is ambiguous. Per the germline V gene, CDR1 is SGHVS and CDR2 is FNYEAQ. V lost 4 bases, J lost 2 bases, and 7 bases lay in between. The CDR3 extends over 13 amino acids. The CDR3 DNA reads TGTGCCAGCAGCTCCCTGTCCACAGATACGCAGTATTTT. This sequence encodes CASSSLSTDTQYF.

Here the CDR3 reads CAISGGSRETQYF. CDR3 sequence (DNA): TGTGCCATCAGTGGTGGCAGCCGGGAGACCCAGTACTTC. The chain is built from TRBV10-3 and TRBJ2-5, with D unresolved. V gave up 4 bases and J gave up 5 bases, with 11 bases separating them. Germline V gene lookup returns CDR1 ENHRY and CDR2 SYGVKD. This CDR3 is 13 amino acids long.

This chain joins TRBV28 and TRBJ2-7; a possible D gene is TRBD2 (6 bases). Per germline, CDR1 MDHEN and CDR2 SYDVKM. CDR3 length: 13 residues. Trimming shortened V by 6 bases and J by 3 bases, and 12 bases separated the two germline ends. The DNA for the CDR3 is TGTGCCAGCAGAAATAGCGGAGACTACGAGCAGTACTTC. This encodes CASRNSGDYEQYF.

The chain has TRBV7-9 and TRBJ2-5; 8 bases map to TRBD1. J lost 5 bases, V lost 4 bases, and 9 bases had no gene match. CDR3 size: 15 residues. CDR1 and CDR2 (germline): SEHNR, FQNEAQ (reference sequence). Written as DNA, the CDR3 is TGTGCCAGCAGCTCAACCTCGACAGGGGATGAGACCCAGTACTTC. Amino acid sequence: CASSSTSTGDETQYF.

This clone has a single count. J is TRBJ2-5 and V is TRBV5-1; 10 bases match TRBD2. The germline V gene has CDR1 SGHRS and CDR2 YFSETQ. Germline trimming cut 4 bases from V and 2 bases from J; bases unmatched to any gene: 11. The CDR3 totals 17 residues. The CDR3 coding sequence is TGCGCCAGCAGCCCCGGGGATAGCGGGGGGCAACAAGAGACCCAGTACTTC. It encodes CASSPGDSGGQQETQYF.

The chain employs TRBV19 and TRBJ2-5; maybe TRBD1 (5 bases). CDR3 length equals 14 residues. V shed 1 base and J shed 2 bases, with 8 bases lying between them. Germline assignment: CDR1 LNHDA and CDR2 SQIVND (reference sequence). CDR3 region: CASSIGQPQETQYF. CDR3 coding DNA: TGTGCCAGTAGTATAGGACAGCCACAAGAGACCCAGTACTTC.